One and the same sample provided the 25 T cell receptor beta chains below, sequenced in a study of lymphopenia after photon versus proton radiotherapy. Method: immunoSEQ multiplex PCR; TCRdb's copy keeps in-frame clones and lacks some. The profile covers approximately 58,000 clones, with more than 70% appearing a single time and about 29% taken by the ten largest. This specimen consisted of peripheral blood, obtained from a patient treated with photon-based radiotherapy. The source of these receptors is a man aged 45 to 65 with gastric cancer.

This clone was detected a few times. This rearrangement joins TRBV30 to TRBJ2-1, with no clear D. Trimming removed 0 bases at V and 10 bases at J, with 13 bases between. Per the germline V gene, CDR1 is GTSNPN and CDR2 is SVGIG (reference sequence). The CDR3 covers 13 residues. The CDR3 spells CAWSVLSGLEQFF. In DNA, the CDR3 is TGTGCCTGGAGTGTACTCTCTGGGTTGGAGCAGTTCTTC.

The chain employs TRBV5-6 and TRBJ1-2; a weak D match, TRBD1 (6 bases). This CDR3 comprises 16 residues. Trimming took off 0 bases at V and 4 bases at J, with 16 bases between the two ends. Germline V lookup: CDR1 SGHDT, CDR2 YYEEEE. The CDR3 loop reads CASSLGVGQTGYGYTF. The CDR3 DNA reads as TGTGCCAGCAGCTTGGGGGTAGGACAGACGGGCTATGGCTACACCTTC.

The CDR3 region is CATSIPGQGSYEQYF. DNA for the CDR3: TGTGCCACATCCATTCCGGGACAGGGTTCCTACGAGCAGTACTTC. V and J are TRBV6-5 and TRBJ2-7; TRBD1 aligns across 9 bases. The CDR3 extends over 15 amino acids. Germline V gene data show CDR1 as MNHEY and CDR2 as SVGAGI. Trimming at V came to 10 bases and at J to 1 base, leaving 11 bases not matched to a gene.

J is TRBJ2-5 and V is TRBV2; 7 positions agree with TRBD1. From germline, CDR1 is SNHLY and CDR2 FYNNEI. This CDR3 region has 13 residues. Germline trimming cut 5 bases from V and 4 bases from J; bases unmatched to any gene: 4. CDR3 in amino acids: CASSQDRRETQYF. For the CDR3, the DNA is TGTGCCAGCAGTCAGGACAGGAGAGAGACCCAGTACTTC.

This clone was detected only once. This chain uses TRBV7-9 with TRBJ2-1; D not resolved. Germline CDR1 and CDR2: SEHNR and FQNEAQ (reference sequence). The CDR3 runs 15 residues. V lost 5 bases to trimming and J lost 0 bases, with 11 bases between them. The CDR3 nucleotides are TGTGCCAGCAGCCCGACTTGGGGCTCCTACAATGAGCAGTTCTTC. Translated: CASSPTWGSYNEQFF.

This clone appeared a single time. The CDR3 reads CASSRGTNEKLFF. The CDR3, as DNA: TGTGCCAGTAGTAGGGGCACTAATGAAAAACTGTTTTTT. V and J are TRBV19 and TRBJ1-4; possibly TRBD1 for D (5 bases). From germline, CDR1 is LNHDA and CDR2 SQIVND (reference sequence). Between the trimmed V and J ends, which lost 4 bases and 2 bases, there was a span of 5 bases. The CDR3 sequence is 13 residues long.

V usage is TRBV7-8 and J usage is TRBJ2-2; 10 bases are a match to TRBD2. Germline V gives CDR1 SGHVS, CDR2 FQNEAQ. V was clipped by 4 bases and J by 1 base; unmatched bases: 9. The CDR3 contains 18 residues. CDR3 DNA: TGTGCCAGCAGCTGGCTAGCGGGAGAGGGGGTGAACACCGGGGAGCTGTTTTTT. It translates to CASSWLAGEGVNTGELFF.

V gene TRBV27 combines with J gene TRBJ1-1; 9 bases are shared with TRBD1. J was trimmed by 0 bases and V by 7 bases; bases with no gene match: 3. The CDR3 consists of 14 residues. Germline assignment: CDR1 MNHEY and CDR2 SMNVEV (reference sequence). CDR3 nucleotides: TGTGCCAGCAAAGGGGACAGGGTGAACACTGAAGCTTTCTTT. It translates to CASKGDRVNTEAFF.

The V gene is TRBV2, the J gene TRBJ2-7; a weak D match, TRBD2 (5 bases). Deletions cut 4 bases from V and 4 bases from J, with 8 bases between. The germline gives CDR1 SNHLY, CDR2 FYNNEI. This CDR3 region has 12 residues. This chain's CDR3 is CASSGSGYEQYF. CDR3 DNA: TGTGCCAGCAGTGGGTCGGGATACGAGCAGTACTTC.

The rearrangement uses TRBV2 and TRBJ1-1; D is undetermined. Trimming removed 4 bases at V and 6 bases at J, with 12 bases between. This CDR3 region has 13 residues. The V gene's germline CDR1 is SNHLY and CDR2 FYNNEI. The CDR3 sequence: CASSANAGPEAFF. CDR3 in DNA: TGTGCCAGCAGTGCCAACGCAGGCCCTGAAGCTTTCTTT.

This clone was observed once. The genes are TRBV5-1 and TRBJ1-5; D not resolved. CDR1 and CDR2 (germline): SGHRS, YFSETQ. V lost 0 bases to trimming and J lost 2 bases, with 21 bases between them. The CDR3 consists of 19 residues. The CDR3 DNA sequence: TGCGCCAGCAGCTTGGCCAGGAAGGCAGGTATTAGTGGCAATCAGCCCCAGCATTTT. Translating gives CASSLARKAGISGNQPQHF.

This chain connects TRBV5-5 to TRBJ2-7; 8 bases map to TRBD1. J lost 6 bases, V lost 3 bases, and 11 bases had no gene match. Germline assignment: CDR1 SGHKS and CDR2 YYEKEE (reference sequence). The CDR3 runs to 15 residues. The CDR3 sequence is CASSYYLQGAIEQYF. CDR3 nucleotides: TGTGCCAGCAGCTACTATCTGCAGGGGGCGATCGAGCAGTACTTC. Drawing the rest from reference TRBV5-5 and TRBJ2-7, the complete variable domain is DAGVTQSPTHLIKTRGQQVTLRCSPISGHKSVSWYQQVLGQGPQFIFQYYEKEERGRGNFPDRFSARQFPNYSSELNVNALLLGDSALYLCASSYYLQGAIEQYFGPGTRLTVT.

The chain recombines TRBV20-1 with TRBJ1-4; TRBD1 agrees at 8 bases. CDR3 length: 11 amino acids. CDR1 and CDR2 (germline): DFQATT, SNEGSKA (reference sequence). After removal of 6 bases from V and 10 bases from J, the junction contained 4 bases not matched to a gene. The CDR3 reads CSARQGTKLFF. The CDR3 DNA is TGCAGTGCGAGACAGGGGACAAAACTGTTTTTT.

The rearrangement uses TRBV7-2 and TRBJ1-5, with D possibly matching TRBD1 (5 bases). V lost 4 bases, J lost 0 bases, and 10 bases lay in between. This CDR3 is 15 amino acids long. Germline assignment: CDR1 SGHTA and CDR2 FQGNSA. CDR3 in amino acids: CASSSQDYSNQPQHF. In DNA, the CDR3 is TGTGCCAGCAGCTCACAGGATTATAGCAATCAGCCCCAGCATTTT. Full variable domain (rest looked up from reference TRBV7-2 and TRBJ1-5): GAGVSQSPSNKVTEKGKDVELRCDPISGHTALYWYRQSLGQGLEFLIYFQGNSAPDKSGLPSDRFSAERTGGSVSTLTIQRTQQEDSAVYLCASSSQDYSNQPQHFGDGTRLSIL.

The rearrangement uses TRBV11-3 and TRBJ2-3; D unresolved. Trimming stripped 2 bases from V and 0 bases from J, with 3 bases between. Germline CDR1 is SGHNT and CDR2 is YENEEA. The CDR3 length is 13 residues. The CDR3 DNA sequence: TGTGCCAGCAGCTTATGGAGCACAGATACGCAGTATTTT. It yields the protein CASSLWSTDTQYF. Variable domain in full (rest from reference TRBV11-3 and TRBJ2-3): EAGVVQSPRYKIIEKKQPVAFWCNPISGHNTLYWYLQNLGQGPELLIRYENEEAVDDSQLPKDRFSAERLKGVDSTLKIQPAELGDSAVYLCASSLWSTDTQYFGPGTRLTVL.

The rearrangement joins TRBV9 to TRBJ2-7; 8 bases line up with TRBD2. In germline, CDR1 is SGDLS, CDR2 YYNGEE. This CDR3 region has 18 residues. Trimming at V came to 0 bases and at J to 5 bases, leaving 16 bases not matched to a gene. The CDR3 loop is CASSVVSGRRSGPHEQYF. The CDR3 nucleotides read TGTGCCAGCAGCGTAGTGAGCGGGAGAAGGTCGGGGCCTCACGAGCAGTACTTC.

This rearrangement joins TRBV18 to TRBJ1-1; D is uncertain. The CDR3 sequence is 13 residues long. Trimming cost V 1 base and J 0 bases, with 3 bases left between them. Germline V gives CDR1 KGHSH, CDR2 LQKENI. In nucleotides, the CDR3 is TGTGCCAGCTCACCACAGGTGAACACTGAAGCTTTCTTT. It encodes CASSPQVNTEAFF.

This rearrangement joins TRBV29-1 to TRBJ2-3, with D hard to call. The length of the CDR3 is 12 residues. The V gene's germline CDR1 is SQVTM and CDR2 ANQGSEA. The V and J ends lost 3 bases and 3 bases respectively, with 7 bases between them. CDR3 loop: CSVDDVTDTQYF. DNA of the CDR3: TGCAGCGTTGACGATGTTACAGATACGCAGTATTTT.

The CDR3 reads CASSLIRGLAAKYNEQFF. The CDR3, as DNA: TGTGCCAGCAGCCTAATCCGAGGACTAGCGGCTAAGTACAATGAGCAGTTCTTC. The chain couples TRBV11-2 to TRBJ2-1; TRBD2 agrees at 10 bases. In germline, CDR1 is SGHAT, CDR2 FQNNGV. The CDR3 spans 18 residues. J gave up 4 bases and V 5 bases, and 14 bases lay outside the gene matches.

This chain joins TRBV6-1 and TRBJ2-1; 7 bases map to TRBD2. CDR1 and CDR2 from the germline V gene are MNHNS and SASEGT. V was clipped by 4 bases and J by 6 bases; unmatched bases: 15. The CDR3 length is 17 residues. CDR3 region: CASSAEAGTTLSNEQFF. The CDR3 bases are TGTGCCAGCAGTGCGGAAGCCGGGACTACCCTTTCCAATGAGCAGTTCTTC.

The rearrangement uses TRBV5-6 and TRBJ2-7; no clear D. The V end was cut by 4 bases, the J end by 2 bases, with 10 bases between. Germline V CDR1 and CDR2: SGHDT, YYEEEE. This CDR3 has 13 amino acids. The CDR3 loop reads CASSHGRAYEQYF. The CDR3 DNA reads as TGTGCCAGCAGCCATGGACGGGCCTACGAGCAGTACTTC.

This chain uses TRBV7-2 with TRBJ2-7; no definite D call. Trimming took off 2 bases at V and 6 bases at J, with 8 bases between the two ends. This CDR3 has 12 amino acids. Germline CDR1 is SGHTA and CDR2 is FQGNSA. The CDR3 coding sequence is TGTGCCAGCAGCTTATTCTGGACCGAGCAGTACTTC. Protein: CASSLFWTEQYF.

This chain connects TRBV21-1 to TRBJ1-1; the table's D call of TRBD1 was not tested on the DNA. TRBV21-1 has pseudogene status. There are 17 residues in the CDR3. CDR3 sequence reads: CARYLETRTSKDTEAFF. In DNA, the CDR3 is TGTGCCAGGTATTTAGAAACCCGGACATCCAAAGACACTGAAGCTTTCTTT.

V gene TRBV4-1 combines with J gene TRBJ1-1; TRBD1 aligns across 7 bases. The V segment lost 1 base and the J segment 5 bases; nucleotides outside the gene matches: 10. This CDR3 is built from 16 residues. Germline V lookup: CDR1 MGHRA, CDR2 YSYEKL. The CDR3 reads CASSQGAQGKGTEAFF. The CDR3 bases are TGCGCCAGCAGCCAAGGCGCACAGGGGAAGGGGACTGAAGCTTTCTTT.

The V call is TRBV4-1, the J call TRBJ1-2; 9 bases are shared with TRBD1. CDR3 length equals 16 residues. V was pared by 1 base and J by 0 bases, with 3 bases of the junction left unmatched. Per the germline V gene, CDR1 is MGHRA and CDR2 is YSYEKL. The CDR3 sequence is CASSQAGTGSNYGYTF. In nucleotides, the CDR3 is TGCGCCAGCAGCCAAGCTGGGACAGGGTCTAACTATGGCTACACCTTC.